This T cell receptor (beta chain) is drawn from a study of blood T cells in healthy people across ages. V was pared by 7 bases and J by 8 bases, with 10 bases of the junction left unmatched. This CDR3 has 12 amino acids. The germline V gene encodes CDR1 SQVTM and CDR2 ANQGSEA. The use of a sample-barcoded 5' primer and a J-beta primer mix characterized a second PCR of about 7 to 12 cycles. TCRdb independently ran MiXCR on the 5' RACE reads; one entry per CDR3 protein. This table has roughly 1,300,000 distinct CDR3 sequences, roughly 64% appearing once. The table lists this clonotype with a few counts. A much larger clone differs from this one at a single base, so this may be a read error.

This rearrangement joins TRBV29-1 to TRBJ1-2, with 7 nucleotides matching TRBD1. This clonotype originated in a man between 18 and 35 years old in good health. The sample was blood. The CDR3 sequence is CSGRQGLRGYTF. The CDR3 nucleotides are TGCAGCGGCCGACAGGGATTGAGGGGCTACACCTTC.